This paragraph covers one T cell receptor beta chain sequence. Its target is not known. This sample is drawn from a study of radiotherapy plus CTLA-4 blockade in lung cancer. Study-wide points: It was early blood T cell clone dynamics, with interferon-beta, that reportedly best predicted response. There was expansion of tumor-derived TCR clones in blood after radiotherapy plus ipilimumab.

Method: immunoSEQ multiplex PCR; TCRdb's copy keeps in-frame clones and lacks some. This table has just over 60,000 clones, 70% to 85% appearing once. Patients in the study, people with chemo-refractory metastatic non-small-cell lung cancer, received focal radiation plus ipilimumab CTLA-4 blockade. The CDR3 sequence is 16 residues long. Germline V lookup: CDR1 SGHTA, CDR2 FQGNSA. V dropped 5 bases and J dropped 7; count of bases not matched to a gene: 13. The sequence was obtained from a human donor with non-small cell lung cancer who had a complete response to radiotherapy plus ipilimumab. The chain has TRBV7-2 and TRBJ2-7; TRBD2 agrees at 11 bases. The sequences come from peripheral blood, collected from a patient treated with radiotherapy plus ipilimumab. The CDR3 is CASSRPVAGGPGEQYV. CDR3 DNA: TGTGCCAGCAGCCGCCCGGTAGCGGGAGGGCCGGGGGAGCAGTACGTC.